This T cell receptor (beta chain) stems from a study of cytomegalovirus exposure and HLA in healthy donors. Produced via immunoSEQ multiplex PCR; TCRdb's table is partial and in-frame only. The sample has 150,000 to 180,000 clones; 75% to 90% are singletons. Study observations and caveats: The study recorded fewer than 200 TCR beta chains that were cytomegalovirus-associated. The study found most TCR sequences rare, yet found some public TCRs in many donors.

Ten or more counts support this clone. Antigen specificity is unknown. From the 120-subject validation cohort, which was separate from the roughly 680-subject first cohort, the donors were drawn. Sequenced input: PBMCs. This clonotype was sampled from a man in his late teens or twenties in good health and CMV-seropositive.

CDR3 coding DNA: TGCGCCAGATCGGTCCGAGGCTTGTACTACGAGCAGTACTTC. Protein product: CARSVRGLYYEQYF. The genes are TRBV4-1 and TRBJ2-7, with D unclear. V was clipped by 9 bases and J by 3 bases, with 18 bases between them. Germline CDR1 MGHRA, CDR2 YSYEKL. The CDR3 is made up of 14 amino acids.